This paragraph covers one TCR beta chain sequence. Its target is not known. Time point denoted: after neoadjuvant nivolumab, at surgical resection. Patients were newly diagnosed with stage II-IVA oral cavity squamous cell carcinoma without prior systemic or radiation treatment. CDR3 length: 15 amino acids. Germline CDR1 reads SGHAT; CDR2 reads FQNNGV. With 1 base removed from V and 1 base from J, the gap between germline ends came to 10 bases. This sample is drawn from a study of neoadjuvant anti-PD-1 for oral cavity cancer. Findings and caveats of the study: TCR analyses covered only a few patients per response group. PBMC Gini-index clonality exceeded responders' in non-responders post-nivolumab.

Clones were sequenced by immunoSEQ multiplex PCR, and TCRdb holds only the in-frame ones, with some missing. The sample comprises approximately 30,000 clones, 80% of which are singletons, and almost 3.5% rests with the top ten. The receptor comes from a person aged 35 to 85 with oral cavity squamous cell carcinoma. This chain links TRBV11-2 with TRBJ1-1; D ambiguous. Sequences were derived from PBMCs, sampled after nivolumab (anti-PD-1) treatment. The CDR3 protein is CASSLGLGGNTEAFF. CDR3 in DNA: TGTGCCAGCAGCTTAGGGCTGGGAGGGAACACTGAAGCTTTCTTT.